This entry is about one T cell receptor (beta chain). The antigen remains undetermined. This CDR3 has 12 residues. Germline loops: CDR1 SGHKS, CDR2 YYEKEE (reference sequence). V lost 4 bases and J lost 6, with 5 bases in between. The data belong to a study of graft-versus-host responses after intestinal transplantation. Study background: Transplant types were multivisceral, liver-intestinal, or isolated intestinal.

Assay: immunoSEQ multiplex PCR; the TCRdb copy retains only in-frame clones and omits some. The top ten hold around 6.9% of the sample, which has under 45,000 clones, 85% to 90% seen once. Findings of the study overall: Recipient marrow contained GvH clones, some of which appeared first in ileum or blood. Within the allografts of patients who had graft-donor T cell macrochimerism, graft-versus-host to host-versus-graft clonal ratios were high.

The V and J genes are TRBV5-5 and TRBJ1-6; D call uncertain. The specimen was PBMCs, collected 260 to 280 days after transplant. The origin of this receptor is a human patient who received an intestinal transplant, so some T cells may come from the graft donor. The CDR3 protein is CASSLFNSPLHF. The CDR3 nucleotides are TGTGCCAGCAGCCTCTTTAATTCACCCCTCCACTTT.